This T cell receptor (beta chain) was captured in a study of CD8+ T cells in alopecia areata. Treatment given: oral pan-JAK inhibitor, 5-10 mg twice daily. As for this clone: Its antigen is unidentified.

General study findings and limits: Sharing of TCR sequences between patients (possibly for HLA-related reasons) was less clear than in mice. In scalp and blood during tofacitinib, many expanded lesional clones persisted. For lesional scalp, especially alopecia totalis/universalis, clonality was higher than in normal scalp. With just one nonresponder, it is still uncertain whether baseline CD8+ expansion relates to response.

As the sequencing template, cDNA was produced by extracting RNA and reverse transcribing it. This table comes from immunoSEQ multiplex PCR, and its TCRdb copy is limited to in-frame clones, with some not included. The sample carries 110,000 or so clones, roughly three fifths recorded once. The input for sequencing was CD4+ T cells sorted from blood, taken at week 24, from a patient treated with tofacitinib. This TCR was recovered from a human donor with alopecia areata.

The CDR3 loop reads CASSQAREGLDYGYTF. As DNA, the CDR3 is TGCGCCAGCAGCCAGGCGCGGGAAGGGTTGGACTATGGCTACACCTTC. V and J are TRBV4-1 and TRBJ1-2; the D is unclear. With 3 bases removed from V and 3 bases from J, the gap between germline ends came to 17 bases. The germline CDR1 and CDR2 sequences are MGHRA and YSYEKL. This CDR3 contains 16 residues.